This TCR beta chain came from a study of blood T cells in healthy people across ages. The CDR3 sequence is 14 residues long. CDR1 and CDR2 from the germline V gene are SGHTA and FQGNSA. A sample-barcoded 5' primer and a J-beta primer mix were used in a second PCR of about 7 to 12 cycles. Samples each returned at least 2.5 million CDR3-containing paired-end reads. TCRdb reprocessed the 5' RACE reads via MiXCR and lists one record per CDR3 protein. Here the sample spans hundreds of thousands of distinct CDR3 sequences, about 47% being singletons. Study-wide findings and caveats: The long-lived group displayed more naive CD4+ cells, plus higher diversity, than the aged donors did. The diversity estimates, figures obtained from one million T cells, were considered underestimates. While age rose, TCR beta diversity per million T cells dropped in a roughly linear way.

This clonotype has a single count. Antigen unknown. Specimen: blood. The V gene is TRBV7-2, the J gene TRBJ2-5, with TRBD2 matching 10 bases. The J call may be incorrect, as the DNA end agrees better with TRBJ2-7. This TCR came from an elderly man in good health. The CDR3 coding sequence is TGTGCCAGCAGCCAGCGAGCGGGAGGGCTCGAGCAGTACTTC. Its translation: CASSQRAGGLEQYF.